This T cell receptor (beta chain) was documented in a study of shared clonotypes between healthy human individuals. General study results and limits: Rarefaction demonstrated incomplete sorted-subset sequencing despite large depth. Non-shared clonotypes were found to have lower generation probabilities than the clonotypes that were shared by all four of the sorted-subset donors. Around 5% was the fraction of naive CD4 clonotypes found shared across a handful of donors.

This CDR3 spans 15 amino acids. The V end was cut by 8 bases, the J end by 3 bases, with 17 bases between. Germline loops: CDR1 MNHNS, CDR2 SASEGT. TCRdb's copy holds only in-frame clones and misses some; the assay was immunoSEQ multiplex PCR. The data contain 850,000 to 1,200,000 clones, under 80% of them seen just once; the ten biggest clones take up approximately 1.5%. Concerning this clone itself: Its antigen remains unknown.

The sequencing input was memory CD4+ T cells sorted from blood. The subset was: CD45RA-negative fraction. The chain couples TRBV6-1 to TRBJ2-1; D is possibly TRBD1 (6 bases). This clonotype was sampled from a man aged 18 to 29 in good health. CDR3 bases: TGTGCCAGCCTTGACCCACAGGGTATCTACAATGAGCAGTTCTTC. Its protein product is CASLDPQGIYNEQFF.